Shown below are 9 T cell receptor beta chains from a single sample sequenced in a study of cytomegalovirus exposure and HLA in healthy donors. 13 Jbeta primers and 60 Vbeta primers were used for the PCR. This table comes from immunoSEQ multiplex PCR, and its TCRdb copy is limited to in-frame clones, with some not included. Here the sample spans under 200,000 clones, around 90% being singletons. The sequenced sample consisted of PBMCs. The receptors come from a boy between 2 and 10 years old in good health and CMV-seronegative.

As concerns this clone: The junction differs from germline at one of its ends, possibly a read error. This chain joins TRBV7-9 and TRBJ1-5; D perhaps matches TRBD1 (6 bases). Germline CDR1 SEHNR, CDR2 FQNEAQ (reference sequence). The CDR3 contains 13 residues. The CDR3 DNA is TGTTCCAGCAGCCGGACAGTAGAACAGCCCCAGCATTTT. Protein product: CSSSRTVEQPQHF.

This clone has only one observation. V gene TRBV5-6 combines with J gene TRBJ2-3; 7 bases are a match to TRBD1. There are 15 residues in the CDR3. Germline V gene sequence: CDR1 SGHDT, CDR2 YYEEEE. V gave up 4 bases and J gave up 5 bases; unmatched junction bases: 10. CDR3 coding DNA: TGTGCCAGCAGCCCTTGGCGACAGGGCATAGATACGCAGTATTTT. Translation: CASSPWRQGIDTQYF.

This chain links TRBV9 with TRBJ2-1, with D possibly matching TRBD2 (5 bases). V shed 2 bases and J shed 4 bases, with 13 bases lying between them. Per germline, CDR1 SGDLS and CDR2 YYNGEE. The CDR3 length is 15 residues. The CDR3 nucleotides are TGTGCCAGCAGCGTCGGGCGGGCGCCTTACAATGAGCAGTTCTTC. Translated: CASSVGRAPYNEQFF.

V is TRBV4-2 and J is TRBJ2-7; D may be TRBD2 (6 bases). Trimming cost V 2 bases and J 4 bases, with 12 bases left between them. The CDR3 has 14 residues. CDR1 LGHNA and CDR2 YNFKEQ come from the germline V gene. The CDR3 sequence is CASSQPGTRYEQYF. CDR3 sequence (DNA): TGTGCCAGCAGCCAACCCGGGACTCGTTACGAGCAGTACTTC.

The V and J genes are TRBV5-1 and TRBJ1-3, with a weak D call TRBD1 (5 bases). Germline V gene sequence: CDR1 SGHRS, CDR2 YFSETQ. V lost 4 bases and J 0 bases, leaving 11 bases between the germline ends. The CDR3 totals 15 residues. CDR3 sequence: CASSPTAISGNTIYF. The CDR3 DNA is TGCGCCAGCAGCCCGACAGCCATCTCTGGAAACACCATATATTTT.

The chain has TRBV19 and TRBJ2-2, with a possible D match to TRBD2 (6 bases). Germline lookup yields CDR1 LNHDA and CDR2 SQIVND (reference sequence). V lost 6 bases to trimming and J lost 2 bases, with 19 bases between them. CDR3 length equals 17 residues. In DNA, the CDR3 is TGTGCCAGTAGAGACCTAAGCCAGGGACTCAACACCGGGGAGCTGTTTTTT. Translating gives CASRDLSQGLNTGELFF.

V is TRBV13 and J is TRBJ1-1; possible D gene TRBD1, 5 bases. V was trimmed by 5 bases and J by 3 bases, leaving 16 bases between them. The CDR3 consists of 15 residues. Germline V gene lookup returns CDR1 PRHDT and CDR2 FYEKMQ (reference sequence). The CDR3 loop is CASSGRGIKDTEAFF. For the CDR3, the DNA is TGTGCCAGCAGCGGTAGGGGTATCAAGGACACTGAAGCTTTCTTT.

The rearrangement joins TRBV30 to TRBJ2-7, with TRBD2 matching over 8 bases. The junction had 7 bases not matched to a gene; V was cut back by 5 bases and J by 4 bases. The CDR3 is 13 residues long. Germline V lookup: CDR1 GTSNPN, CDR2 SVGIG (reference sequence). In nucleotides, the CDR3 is TGTGCCTGGTGCTCCGGGGGGGCATACGAGCAGTACTTC. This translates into CAWCSGGAYEQYF. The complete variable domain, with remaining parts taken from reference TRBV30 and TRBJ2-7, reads SQTIHQWPATLVQPVGSPLSLECTVEGTSNPNLYWYRQAAGRGLQLLFYSVGIGQISSEVPQNLSASRPQDRQFILSSKKLLLSDSGFYLCAWCSGGAYEQYFGPGTRLTVT.

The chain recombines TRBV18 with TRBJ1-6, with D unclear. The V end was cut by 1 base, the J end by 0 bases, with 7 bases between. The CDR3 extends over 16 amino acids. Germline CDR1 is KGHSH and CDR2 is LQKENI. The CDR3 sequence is CASSPQRSSYNSPLHF. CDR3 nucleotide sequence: TGTGCCAGCTCACCACAGCGCTCCTCCTATAATTCACCCCTCCACTTT.